These 26 T cell receptor beta chains were all obtained from the same sample, sequenced in a study of CD8 T cells in ankylosing spondylitis. MiXCR, run by TCRdb on the 5' RACE reads, gives a single entry per CDR3 protein. The sample shows hundreds of thousands of distinct CDR3 sequences, about 10% of them seen only once. Study findings and constraints: A TCR beta motif of eight highly homologous variants appeared characteristic of ankylosing spondylitis blood.

No antigen is known for these receptors. Sequenced sample: blood, either unsorted or a sorted T cell fraction (not recorded which). These receptors originate from a male donor with ankylosing spondylitis.

This rearrangement joins TRBV12-3 or TRBV12-4 to TRBJ1-1; 8 bases are a match to TRBD1. This CDR3 spans 15 amino acids. With V trimmed by 4 bases and J by 5 bases, 9 bases remained unmatched. The CDR3 bases are TGTGCCAGCAGTTCCTCGGGACAGGTAGGAACTGAAGCTTTCTTT. Residues: CASSSSGQVGTEAFF.

There are a few counts of this clonotype. The chain carries TRBV20-1 and TRBJ1-2; TRBD1 might be the D (6 bases). The V and J ends lost 2 bases and 4 bases respectively, with 17 bases between them. Germline lookup yields CDR1 DFQATT and CDR2 SNEGSKA (reference sequence). This CDR3 comprises 15 residues. The chain's CDR3 is CSARSLRQATYGYTF. The DNA for the CDR3 is TGCAGTGCTAGATCACTCCGACAGGCGACCTATGGCTACACCTTC.

The table lists this clonotype with a few counts. The chain links TRBV20-1 to TRBJ2-1, with 9 bases identical to TRBD2. This CDR3 has 15 residues. Per germline, CDR1 DFQATT and CDR2 SNEGSKA (reference sequence). V was clipped by 2 bases and J by 3 bases; unmatched bases: 5. The CDR3 loop reads CSARSFSGSYNEQFF. CDR3 DNA: TGCAGTGCTAGAAGCTTTAGCGGGAGCTACAATGAGCAGTTCTTC.

Ten or more counts support this clonotype. This rearrangement joins TRBV11-1 to TRBJ2-1; 11 nucleotides align to TRBD1. The CDR3 is 16 amino acids. The V and J ends lost 0 bases and 6 bases, in that order; junction bases with no gene match: 4. CDR1 SGHAT and CDR2 FQDESV come from the germline V gene (reference sequence). The CDR3 sequence: CASSLASGTGGNEQFF. The CDR3, as DNA: TGTGCCAGCAGCTTAGCGTCTGGGACAGGGGGCAATGAGCAGTTCTTC.

A note on this clonotype: A much larger clonotype is one base distant, so this may be a read error. The rearrangement joins TRBV29-1 to TRBJ2-1, with a weak D call TRBD2 (6 bases). The CDR3 extends over 14 amino acids. Germline CDR1 is SQVTM and CDR2 is ANQGSEA. The CDR3 nucleotides read TGCAACGTTGAGCGGGTGGGACTTGACAATGAGCAGTTCTTC. Its protein is CNVERVGLDNEQFF.

V and J are TRBV5-1 and TRBJ2-7; 9 bases fit TRBD2. V trimming: 4 bases; J trimming: 6 bases; junction bases outside the gene matches: 11. The CDR3 extends over 15 amino acids. Germline V CDR1 and CDR2: SGHRS, YFSETQ. The CDR3 region is CASSPRVAGDGEQYF. CDR3 DNA sequence: TGCGCCAGCAGCCCCCGGGTAGCGGGAGACGGCGAGCAGTACTTC.

The J gene is TRBJ2-2, the V gene TRBV12-3 or TRBV12-4, with 13 bases that match TRBD2. J lost 0 bases, V lost 4 bases, and 2 bases had no gene match. This CDR3 comprises 17 residues. CDR3 sequence (DNA): TGTGCCAGCAGTTGGACTAGCGGGGGTTCGAACACCGGGGAGCTGTTTTTT. It is translated as CASSWTSGGSNTGELFF.

The rearrangement joins TRBV4-1 to TRBJ2-7; 7 bases match TRBD2. Looked up from germline, CDR1 is MGHRA and CDR2 is YSYEKL. Losses at the gene ends were 4 bases for V and 4 bases for J; bases not matched to a gene: 16. The CDR3 totals 17 residues. The CDR3, as DNA: TGCGCCAGCAGCCCCACCCCTGTGGTAGCGGGCTTTTACGAGCAGTACTTC. This encodes CASSPTPVVAGFYEQYF.

This chain uses TRBV7-9 with TRBJ2-7, with D uncertain. V was cut by 2 bases and J by 3 bases, with 14 bases left in between. The CDR3 length is 15 residues. The germline V gene encodes CDR1 SEHNR and CDR2 FQNEAQ (reference sequence). The CDR3 DNA reads TGTGCCAGCAGCTTACGGCGCCAGAATCACTACGAGCAGTACTTC. Its protein is CASSLRRQNHYEQYF.

This clonotype was observed a handful of times. The chain employs TRBV18 and TRBJ2-4; tentative D call: TRBD1 (6 bases). Germline CDR1 and CDR2: KGHSH and LQKENI. CDR3 size: 13 residues. Trimming took 3 bases from V and 5 from J, leaving 8 bases between them. CDR3 sequence reads: CASSPNRENIQYF. The CDR3 DNA sequence: TGTGCCAGCTCACCGAACAGGGAAAACATTCAGTACTTC.

This clonotype has at least ten counts. The V gene is TRBV20-1, the J gene TRBJ2-1, with unresolved D. Trimming shortened V by 4 bases and J by 2 bases, and 6 bases separated the two germline ends. The CDR3 has 12 residues. CDR1 and CDR2 from the germline V gene are DFQATT and SNEGSKA (reference sequence). The CDR3 DNA reads as TGCAGTGCTACAGACGCCTACAATGAGCAGTTCTTC. This encodes CSATDAYNEQFF.

The chain carries TRBV7-2 and TRBJ2-7; 9 positions match TRBD2. Germline assignment: CDR1 SGHTA and CDR2 FQGNSA. After removal of 4 bases from V and 6 bases from J, the junction contained 7 bases not matched to a gene. The length of the CDR3 is 14 residues. The CDR3 reads CASSSAGLAPEQYF. The CDR3 region has the DNA TGTGCCAGCAGCTCTGCGGGACTAGCTCCCGAGCAGTACTTC. The full variable domain, with the rest looked up from reference TRBV7-2 and TRBJ2-7, is GAGVSQSPSNKVTEKGKDVELRCDPISGHTALYWYRQSLGQGLEFLIYFQGNSAPDKSGLPSDRFSAERTGGSVSTLTIQRTQQEDSAVYLCASSSAGLAPEQYFGPGTRLTVT.

The rearrangement uses TRBV7-9 and TRBJ2-7; no definite D call. The length of the CDR3 is 14 residues. Germline CDR1 SEHNR, CDR2 FQNEAQ (reference sequence). The V gene lost 1 base and the J gene lost 3 bases, with 10 bases spanning the gap. In nucleotides, the CDR3 is TGTGCCAGCAGCTTAGATGGCTGGAACTACGAGCAGTACTTC. This encodes CASSLDGWNYEQYF.

This clonotype was seen a few times. The rearrangement uses TRBV20-1 and TRBJ1-1; D is ambiguous. With 4 bases removed from V and 11 bases from J, the gap between germline ends came to 20 bases. The CDR3 is 13 amino acids. Germline assignment: CDR1 DFQATT and CDR2 SNEGSKA (reference sequence). The CDR3 DNA reads as TGCAGTGCTACAAGGGTTGAATTTCCAAGGGCTTTCTTT. It translates to CSATRVEFPRAFF.

V is TRBV25-1 and J is TRBJ1-2; 8 bases align to TRBD1. The J segment lost 7 bases and the V segment lost 8 bases, leaving 3 bases of the junction unmatched. The CDR3 has 11 residues. Germline-derived CDR1 and CDR2 are MGHDK and SYGVNS. CDR3 DNA sequence: TGTGCCAGCCAACAGGGGGTTGGCTACACCTTC. This codes for CASQQGVGYTF.

This clonotype was found a few times. The CDR3 region is CATSRDLTGWRLDNEQFF. The CDR3 DNA is TGTGCCACCAGCAGAGATTTGACAGGGTGGCGGCTGGACAATGAGCAGTTCTTC. The chain employs TRBV15 and TRBJ2-1, with 7 bases that match TRBD1. V lost 0 bases, J lost 5 bases, and 13 bases stayed unmatched. The germline gives CDR1 LNHNV, CDR2 YYDKDF (reference sequence). This CDR3 comprises 18 residues.

This clonotype was detected a few times. The V gene is TRBV12-3 or TRBV12-4, the J gene TRBJ2-3; no clear D gene. There are 15 residues in the CDR3. The V end lost 3 bases, the J end lost 5 bases, and 15 bases lay between the germline ends. The CDR3 DNA reads TGTGCCAGCAGTTTGGGTTCAGGCAGAGGAGATACGCAGTATTTT. It specifies CASSLGSGRGDTQYF.

The CDR3 coding sequence is TGTGCCAGCAGTTCCCCGGGACAGGAGAGCAATGAGCAGTTCTTC. Translation: CASSSPGQESNEQFF. The V gene is TRBV6-5, the J gene TRBJ2-1; TRBD1 agrees at 8 bases. The CDR3 runs 15 residues. After removal of 4 bases from V and 6 bases from J, the junction contained 8 bases not matched to a gene. Germline CDR1 MNHEY, CDR2 SVGAGI.

V gene TRBV20-1 combines with J gene TRBJ1-4; tentatively, D is TRBD1 (5 bases). The ends were cut back, 6 bases at V and 3 bases at J, with 11 bases in the middle. The CDR3 is 13 residues long. The V gene's germline CDR1 is DFQATT and CDR2 SNEGSKA (reference sequence). Here the CDR3 reads CSAQEGPNEKLFF. CDR3 in DNA: TGCAGTGCCCAGGAGGGGCCTAATGAAAAACTGTTTTTT.

This clonotype was found a few times. This chain links TRBV6-2 or TRBV6-3 with TRBJ1-1; D gene ambiguous. V lost 2 bases and J lost 0, with 7 bases in between. CDR1 and CDR2 (germline): MNHEY, SVGEGT. This CDR3 comprises 14 residues. In DNA form, the CDR3 reads TGTGCCAGCAGTTACAAGGGCATGAACACTGAAGCTTTCTTT. This codes for CASSYKGMNTEAFF.

This clonotype was found a few times. The genes are TRBV12-3 or TRBV12-4 and TRBJ1-1, with 7 bases fitting TRBD1. The CDR3 totals 13 residues. The J segment lost 10 bases and the V segment lost 8 bases, leaving 13 bases of the junction unmatched. CDR3 sequence reads: CASGGGGDDRAFF. Written as DNA, the CDR3 is TGTGCCAGCGGGGGAGGGGGCGATGATAGAGCTTTCTTT.

This sequence joins TRBV20-1 and TRBJ2-1; D is uncertain. Trimming shortened V by 5 bases and J by 7 bases, and 9 bases separated the two germline ends. This CDR3 comprises 11 residues. In germline, CDR1 is DFQATT, CDR2 SNEGSKA (reference sequence). CDR3 in amino acids: CSARSGNEQFF. Written as DNA, the CDR3 is TGCAGTGCTCGAAGTGGGAATGAGCAGTTCTTC.

As for this clonotype: One base away lies a much larger clone, so this may be a sequencing read error. The V gene is TRBV7-9, the J gene TRBJ1-1; D is uncertain. The CDR3 spans 12 residues. Germline V lookup: CDR1 SEHNR, CDR2 FQNEAQ (reference sequence). The CDR3 DNA reads TGTGCCAGCATCTTAGCTACGGGAGAAGCTTTCTTT. Amino acid sequence: CASILATGEAFF. Full variable domain (rest looked up from reference TRBV7-9 and TRBJ1-1): DTGVSQNPRHKITKRGQNVTFRCDPISEHNRLYWYRQTLGQGPEFLTYFQNEAQLEKSRLLSDRFSAERPKGSFSTLEIQRTEQGDSAMYLCASILATGEAFFGQGTRLTVV.

This clonotype was picked up a small number of times. The CDR3 sequence: CAIREDRGISDTQYF. CDR3 bases: TGTGCCATCAGGGAAGACAGGGGAATTTCAGATACGCAGTATTTT. The J gene is TRBJ2-3, the V gene TRBV10-3; 8 nucleotides match TRBD1. Germline V CDR1 and CDR2: ENHRY, SYGVKD. The CDR3 sequence is 15 residues long. V lost 6 bases, J lost 4 bases, and 9 bases stayed unmatched.

This clonotype was seen at least ten times. Relative to the germline gene, one junction end is altered; a read error may explain this. The rearrangement links TRBV5-1 to TRBJ2-4; D is possibly TRBD2 (6 bases). The CDR3 covers 14 residues. The germline V gene has CDR1 SGHRS and CDR2 YFSETQ. CDR3 coding DNA: TGCGCCAGCAGCTTGGATGGGACTGCCAATCGCTCAAACTTC. It translates to CASSLDGTANRSNF.

The genes are TRBV4-1 and TRBJ2-7, with 7 bases lining up with TRBD2. The CDR3 is 17 residues long. V shed 3 bases and J 0 bases; nucleotides not matched to a gene: 11. CDR1 is MGHRA and CDR2 is YSYEKL in the germline V gene. This chain's CDR3 is CASSHGGWGTNSYEQYF. The CDR3 DNA sequence: TGCGCCAGCAGCCATGGAGGGTGGGGGACTAACTCCTACGAGCAGTACTTC.